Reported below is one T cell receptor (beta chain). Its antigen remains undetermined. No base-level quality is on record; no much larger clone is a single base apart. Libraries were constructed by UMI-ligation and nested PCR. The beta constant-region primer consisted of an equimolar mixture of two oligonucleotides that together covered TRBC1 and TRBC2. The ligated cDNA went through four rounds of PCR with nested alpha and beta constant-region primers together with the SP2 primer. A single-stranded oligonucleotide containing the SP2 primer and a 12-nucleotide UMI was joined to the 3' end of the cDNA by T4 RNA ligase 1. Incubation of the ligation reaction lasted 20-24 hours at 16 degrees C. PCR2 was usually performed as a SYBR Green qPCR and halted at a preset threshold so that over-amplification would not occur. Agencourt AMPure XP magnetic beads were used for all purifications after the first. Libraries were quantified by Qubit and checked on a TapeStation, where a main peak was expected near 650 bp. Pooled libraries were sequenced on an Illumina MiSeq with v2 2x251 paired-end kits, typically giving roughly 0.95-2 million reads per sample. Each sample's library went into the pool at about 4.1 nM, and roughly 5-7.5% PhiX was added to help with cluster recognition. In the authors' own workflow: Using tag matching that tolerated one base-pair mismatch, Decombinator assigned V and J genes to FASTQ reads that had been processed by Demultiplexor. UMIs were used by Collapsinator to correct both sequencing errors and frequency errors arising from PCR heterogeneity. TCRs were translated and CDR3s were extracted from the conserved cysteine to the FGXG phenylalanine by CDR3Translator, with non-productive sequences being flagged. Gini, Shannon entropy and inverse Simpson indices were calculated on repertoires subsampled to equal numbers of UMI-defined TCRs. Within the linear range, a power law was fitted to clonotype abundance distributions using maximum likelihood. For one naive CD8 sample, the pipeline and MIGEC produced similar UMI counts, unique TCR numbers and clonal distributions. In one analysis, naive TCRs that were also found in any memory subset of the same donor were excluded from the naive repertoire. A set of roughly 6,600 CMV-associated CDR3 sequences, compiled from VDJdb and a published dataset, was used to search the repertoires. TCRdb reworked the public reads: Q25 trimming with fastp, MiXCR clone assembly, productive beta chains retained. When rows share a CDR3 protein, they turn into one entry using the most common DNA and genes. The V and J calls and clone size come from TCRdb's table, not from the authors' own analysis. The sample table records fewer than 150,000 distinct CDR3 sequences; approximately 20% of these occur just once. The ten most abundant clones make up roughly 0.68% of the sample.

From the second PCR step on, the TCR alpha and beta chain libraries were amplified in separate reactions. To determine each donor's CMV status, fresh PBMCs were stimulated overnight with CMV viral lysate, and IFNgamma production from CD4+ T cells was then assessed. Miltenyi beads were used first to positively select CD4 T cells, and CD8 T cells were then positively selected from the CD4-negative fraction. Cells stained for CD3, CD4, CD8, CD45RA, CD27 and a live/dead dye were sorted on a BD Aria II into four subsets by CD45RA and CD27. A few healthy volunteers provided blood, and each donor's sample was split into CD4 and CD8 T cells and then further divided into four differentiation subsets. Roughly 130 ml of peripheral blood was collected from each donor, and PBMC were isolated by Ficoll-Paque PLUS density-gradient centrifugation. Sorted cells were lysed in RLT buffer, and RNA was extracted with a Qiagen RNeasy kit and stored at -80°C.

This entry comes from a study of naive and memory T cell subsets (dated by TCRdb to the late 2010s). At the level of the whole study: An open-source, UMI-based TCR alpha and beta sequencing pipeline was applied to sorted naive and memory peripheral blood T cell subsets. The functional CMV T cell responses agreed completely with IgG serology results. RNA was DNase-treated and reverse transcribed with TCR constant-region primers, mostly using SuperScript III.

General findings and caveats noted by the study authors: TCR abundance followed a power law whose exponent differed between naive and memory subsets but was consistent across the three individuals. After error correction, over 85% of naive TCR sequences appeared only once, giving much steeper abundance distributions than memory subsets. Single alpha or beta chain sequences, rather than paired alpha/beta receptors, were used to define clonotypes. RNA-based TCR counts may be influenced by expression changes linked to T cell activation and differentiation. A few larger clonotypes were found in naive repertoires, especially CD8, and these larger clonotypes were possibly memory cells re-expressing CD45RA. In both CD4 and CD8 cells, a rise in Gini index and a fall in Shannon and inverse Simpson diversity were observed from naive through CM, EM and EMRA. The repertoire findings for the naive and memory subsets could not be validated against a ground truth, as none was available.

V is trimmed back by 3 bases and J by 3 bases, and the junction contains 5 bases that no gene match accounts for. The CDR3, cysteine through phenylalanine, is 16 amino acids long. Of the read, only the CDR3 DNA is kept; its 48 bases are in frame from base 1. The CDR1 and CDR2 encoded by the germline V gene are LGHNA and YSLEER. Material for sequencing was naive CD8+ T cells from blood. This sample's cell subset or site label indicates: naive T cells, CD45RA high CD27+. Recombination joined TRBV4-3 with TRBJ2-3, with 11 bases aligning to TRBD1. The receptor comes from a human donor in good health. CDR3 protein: CASSQGTGGITDTQYF. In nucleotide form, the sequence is TGCGCCAGCAGCCAGGGGACAGGGGGAATAACAGATACGCAGTATTTT.